What follows describes a single T cell receptor beta chain. The source of the sample is a study of blood T cell repertoires in COVID-19. Study at large: Spain, Italy and the United States supplied samples that represented acute and convalescent COVID-19. Sources were T cells, B-cell-depleted T cells, or PBMCs; the material itself was cDNA or gDNA.

Per germline, CDR1 LNHDA and CDR2 SQIVND (reference sequence). V shed 3 bases and J shed 0 bases, with 21 bases lying between them. This CDR3 comprises 19 residues. TCRdb's copy holds only in-frame clones and misses some; the assay was immunoSEQ multiplex PCR. The data contain around 72,000 clones, approximately 87% of them singletons. The sequenced sample was peripheral blood. The chain employs TRBV19 and TRBJ1-5, with no clear D. The receptor's source is a woman aged 80 or older with acute or convalescent COVID-19. CDR3 region: CASSITPRAGEYSNQPQHF. Written as DNA, the CDR3 is TGTGCCAGTAGTATCACCCCACGTGCGGGCGAGTATAGCAATCAGCCCCAGCATTTT.